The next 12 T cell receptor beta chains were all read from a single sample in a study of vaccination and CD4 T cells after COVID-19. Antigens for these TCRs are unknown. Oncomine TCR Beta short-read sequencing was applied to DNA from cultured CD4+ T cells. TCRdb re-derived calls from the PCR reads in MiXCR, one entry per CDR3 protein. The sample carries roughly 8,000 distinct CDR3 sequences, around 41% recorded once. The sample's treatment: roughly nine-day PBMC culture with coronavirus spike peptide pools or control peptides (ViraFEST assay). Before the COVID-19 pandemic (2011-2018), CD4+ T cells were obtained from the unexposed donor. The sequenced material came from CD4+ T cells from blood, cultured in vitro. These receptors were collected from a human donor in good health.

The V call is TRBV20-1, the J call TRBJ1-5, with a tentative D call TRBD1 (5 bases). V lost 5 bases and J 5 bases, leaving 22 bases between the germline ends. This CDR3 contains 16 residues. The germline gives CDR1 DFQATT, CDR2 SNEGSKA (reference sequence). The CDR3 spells CSAPLRGTGSYQPQHF. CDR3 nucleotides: TGCAGTGCTCCTCTTCGAGGGACTGGGAGTTATCAGCCCCAGCATTTT.

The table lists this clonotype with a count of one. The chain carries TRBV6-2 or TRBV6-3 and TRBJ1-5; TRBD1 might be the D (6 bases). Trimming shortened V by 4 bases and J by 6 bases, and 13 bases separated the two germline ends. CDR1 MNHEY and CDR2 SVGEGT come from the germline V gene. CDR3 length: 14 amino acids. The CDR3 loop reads CASSSPGEGQPQHF. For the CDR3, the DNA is TGTGCCAGCAGTTCTCCAGGGGAGGGTCAGCCCCAGCATTTT.

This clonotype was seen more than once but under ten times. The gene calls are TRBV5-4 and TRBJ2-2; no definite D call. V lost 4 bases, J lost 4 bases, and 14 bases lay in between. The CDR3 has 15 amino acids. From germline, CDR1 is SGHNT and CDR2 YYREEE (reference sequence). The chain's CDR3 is CASSRVVPATGELFF. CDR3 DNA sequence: TGTGCCAGCAGCCGGGTCGTGCCTGCCACCGGGGAGCTGTTTTTT.

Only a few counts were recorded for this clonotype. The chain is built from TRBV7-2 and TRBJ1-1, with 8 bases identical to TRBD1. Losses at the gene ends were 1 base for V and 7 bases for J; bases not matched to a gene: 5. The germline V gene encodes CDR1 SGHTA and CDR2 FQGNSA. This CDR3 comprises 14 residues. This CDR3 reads CASSLVAGGVEAFF. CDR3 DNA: TGTGCCAGCAGCTTAGTGGCAGGGGGCGTTGAAGCTTTCTTT.

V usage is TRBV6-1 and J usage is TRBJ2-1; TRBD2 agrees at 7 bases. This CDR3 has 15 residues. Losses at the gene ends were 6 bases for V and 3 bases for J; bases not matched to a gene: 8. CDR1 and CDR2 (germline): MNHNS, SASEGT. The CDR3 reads CASRIGGGNYNEQFF. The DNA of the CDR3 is TGTGCCAGCAGAATTGGGGGGGGAAACTACAATGAGCAGTTCTTC.

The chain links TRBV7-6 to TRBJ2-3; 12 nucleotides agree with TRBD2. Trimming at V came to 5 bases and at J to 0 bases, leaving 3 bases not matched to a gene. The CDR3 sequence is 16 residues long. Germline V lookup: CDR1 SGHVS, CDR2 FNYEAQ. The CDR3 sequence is CASSLGTSGSTDTQYF. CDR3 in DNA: TGTGCCAGCAGCCTAGGGACTAGCGGGAGCACAGATACGCAGTATTTT.

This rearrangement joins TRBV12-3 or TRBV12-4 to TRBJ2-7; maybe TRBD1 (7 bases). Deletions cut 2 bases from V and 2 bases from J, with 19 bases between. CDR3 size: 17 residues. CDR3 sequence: CASSLSTAGRGAYEQYF. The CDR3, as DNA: TGTGCCAGCAGTTTATCGACAGCCGGCAGGGGGGCCTACGAGCAGTACTTC.

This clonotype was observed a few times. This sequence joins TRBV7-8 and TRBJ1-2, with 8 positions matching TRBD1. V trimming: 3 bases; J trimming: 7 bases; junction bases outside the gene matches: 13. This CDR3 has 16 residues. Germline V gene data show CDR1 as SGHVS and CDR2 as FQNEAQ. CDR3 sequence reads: CASSFGLAGGLAGYTF. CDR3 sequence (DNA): TGTGCCAGCAGCTTTGGCCTGGCAGGGGGCTTGGCTGGCTACACCTTC.

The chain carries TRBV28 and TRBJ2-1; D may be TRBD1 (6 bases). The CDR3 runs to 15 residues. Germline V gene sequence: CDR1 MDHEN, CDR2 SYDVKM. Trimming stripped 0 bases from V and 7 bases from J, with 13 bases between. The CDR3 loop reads CASSLWQGSVNEQFF. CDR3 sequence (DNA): TGTGCCAGCAGTTTATGGCAGGGGTCCGTGAATGAGCAGTTCTTC.

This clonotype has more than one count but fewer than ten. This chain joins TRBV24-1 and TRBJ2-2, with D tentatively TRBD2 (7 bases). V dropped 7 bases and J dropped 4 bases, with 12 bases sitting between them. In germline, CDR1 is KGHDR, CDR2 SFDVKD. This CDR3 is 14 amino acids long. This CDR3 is CATSGGGATGELFF. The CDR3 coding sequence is TGTGCCACCAGCGGTGGGGGGGCCACCGGGGAGCTGTTTTTT.

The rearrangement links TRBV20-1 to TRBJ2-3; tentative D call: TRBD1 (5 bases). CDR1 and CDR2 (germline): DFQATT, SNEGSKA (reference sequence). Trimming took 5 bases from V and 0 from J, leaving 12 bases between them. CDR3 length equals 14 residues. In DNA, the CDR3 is TGCAGTGCTGAGGACACTTCTAGCACAGATACGCAGTATTTT. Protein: CSAEDTSSTDTQYF.

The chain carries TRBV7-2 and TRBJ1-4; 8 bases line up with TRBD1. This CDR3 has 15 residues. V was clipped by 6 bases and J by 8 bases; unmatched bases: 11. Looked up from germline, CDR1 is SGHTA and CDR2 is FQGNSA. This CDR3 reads CASRTSGGLGEKLFF. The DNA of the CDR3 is TGTGCCAGCAGAACTTCAGGGGGCCTCGGGGAAAAACTGTTTTTT.